These T cell receptor beta chains were read from a single sample in a study of identical twins. MiXCR was run by TCRdb on the 5' RACE reads, yielding one entry per CDR3 protein. The sample includes about 920,000 distinct CDR3 sequences, about 12% seen only once; the top ten take about 1.5%. This sample also belongs to another study, concerning yellow fever vaccine responses in identical twins.

The material sequenced was PBMCs. These receptors all stem from a woman under 30 in good health. The CDR3 runs from the conserved cysteine through the conserved F or W. Fields, in order: V gene, CDR3 length, J gene, D gene, clone size, CDR3 DNA, CDR3 protein. The D gene is left open where the match is weak. Expanded clones get a size class; other rows say once, few or many, or leave the size out.

v_call: TRBV10-3
cdr3_length: 17
j_call: TRBJ2-1
d_call: NA
clone_size: NA
cdr3_nt: TGTGCCATCAGCCCGAAGGGGGGGTTCAGAGCCTACAATGAGCAGTTCTTC
cdr3_aa: CAISPKGGFRAYNEQFF

v_call: TRBV7-6
cdr3_length: 16
j_call: TRBJ2-1
d_call: NA
clone_size: few
cdr3_nt: TGTGCCAGCAGCTTGGTCAGGGGCCCAGTCTACAATGAGCAGTTCTTC
cdr3_aa: CASSLVRGPVYNEQFF

v_call: TRBV28
cdr3_length: 17
j_call: TRBJ2-7
d_call: TRBD1
clone_size: many
cdr3_nt: TGTGCCAGCAGTTTTTCGAAGATAGGGACAGGGTACTACGAGCAGTACTTC
cdr3_aa: CASSFSKIGTGYYEQYF

v_call: TRBV7-8
cdr3_length: 15
j_call: TRBJ1-4
d_call: NA
clone_size: many
cdr3_nt: TGTGCCAGCAGCTTAGGGTCTGCAACTAATGAAAAACTGTTTTTT
cdr3_aa: CASSLGSATNEKLFF

v_call: TRBV7-2
cdr3_length: 15
j_call: TRBJ2-6
d_call: TRBD1
clone_size: NA
cdr3_nt: TGTGCCAGCAGCATCGACAGGGCTGGGGCCAACGTCCTGACTTTC
cdr3_aa: CASSIDRAGANVLTF

v_call: TRBV20-1
cdr3_length: 14
j_call: TRBJ1-4
d_call: NA
clone_size: NA
cdr3_nt: TGCAGTGCAACTGGACCCACAACTAATGAAAAACTGTTTTTT
cdr3_aa: CSATGPTTNEKLFF

v_call: TRBV5-1
cdr3_length: 15
j_call: TRBJ2-2
d_call: TRBD1
clone_size: many
cdr3_nt: TGCGCCAGCAGCCCCGGGACAGAGAACACCGGGGAGCTGTTTTTT
cdr3_aa: CASSPGTENTGELFF

v_call: TRBV12-3/TRBV12-4
cdr3_length: 13
j_call: TRBJ2-1
d_call: TRBD2
clone_size: few
cdr3_nt: TGTGCCAGCAGACTAGCGGGGTTCAATGAGCAGTTCTTC
cdr3_aa: CASRLAGFNEQFF

v_call: TRBV28
cdr3_length: 16
j_call: TRBJ2-1
d_call: TRBD1
clone_size: few
cdr3_nt: TGTGCCAGCAGTATCACCCCGGACAGGGTTGTCCTCTGGCAGTTCTTC
cdr3_aa: CASSITPDRVVLWQFF

v_call: TRBV15
cdr3_length: 12
j_call: TRBJ2-7
d_call: NA
clone_size: NA
cdr3_nt: TGTGCCACCAGCAGAGGTGGAGGCGAGCAGTACTTC
cdr3_aa: CATSRGGGEQYF

v_call: TRBV4-1
cdr3_length: 16
j_call: TRBJ2-4
d_call: NA
clone_size: NA
cdr3_nt: TGCGCCAGCAGCCAAGATCCAGGAGTAGCCAAAAACATTCAGTACTTC
cdr3_aa: CASSQDPGVAKNIQYF

v_call: TRBV5-1
cdr3_length: 14
j_call: TRBJ2-2
d_call: TRBD2
clone_size: few
cdr3_nt: TGCGCCAGCAGCACCGGACTAGCGGGTGAGGAGCTGTTTTTT
cdr3_aa: CASSTGLAGEELFF

v_call: TRBV7-9
cdr3_length: 14
j_call: TRBJ1-4
d_call: NA
clone_size: NA
cdr3_nt: TGTGCCAGCAGCCCCTCGGGGGGCACTGAAAAACTGTTTTTT
cdr3_aa: CASSPSGGTEKLFF

v_call: TRBV7-8
cdr3_length: 17
j_call: TRBJ2-1
d_call: NA
clone_size: NA
cdr3_nt: TGTGCCACCAGCTCACGCCGGGACACACTCTCCTACAATGAGCAGTTCTTC
cdr3_aa: CATSSRRDTLSYNEQFF

v_call: TRBV4-2
cdr3_length: 15
j_call: TRBJ1-6
d_call: NA
clone_size: few
cdr3_nt: TGTGCCAGCAGCCAAGCAGGGTCTTATAATTCACCCCTCCACTTT
cdr3_aa: CASSQAGSYNSPLHF

v_call: TRBV5-1
cdr3_length: 15
j_call: TRBJ2-3
d_call: TRBD2
clone_size: many
cdr3_nt: TGCGCCAGCAGCTTGGGACTAGCGGGGTCGAATACGCAGTATTTT
cdr3_aa: CASSLGLAGSNTQYF

v_call: TRBV20-1
cdr3_length: 16
j_call: TRBJ2-1
d_call: TRBD2
clone_size: NA
cdr3_nt: TGCAGTGCTAGAGATCACCGAGCGGGGGTTGATATTGAGCAGTTCTTC
cdr3_aa: CSARDHRAGVDIEQFF

v_call: TRBV19
cdr3_length: 14
j_call: TRBJ2-5
d_call: NA
clone_size: NA
cdr3_nt: TGTGCCAGTAGTATGTTCGGACAGCAAGAGACCCAGTACTTC
cdr3_aa: CASSMFGQQETQYF

v_call: TRBV28
cdr3_length: 19
j_call: TRBJ2-7
d_call: NA
clone_size: few
cdr3_nt: TGTGCCAGCAGCCTCCCGAGGGGTATCGTAGCTCGACCCCCCTACGAGCAGTACTTC
cdr3_aa: CASSLPRGIVARPPYEQYF

v_call: TRBV7-6
cdr3_length: 18
j_call: TRBJ1-3
d_call: NA
clone_size: few
cdr3_nt: TGTGCCAGCAGCTTAAGAGGTGGAGGGGCCGCCTCTGGAAACACCATATATTTT
cdr3_aa: CASSLRGGGAASGNTIYF

v_call: TRBV12-3/TRBV12-4
cdr3_length: 15
j_call: TRBJ2-1
d_call: TRBD2
clone_size: NA
cdr3_nt: TGTGCCAGCAGTATCGCGGCGCGGGAGTACAATGAGCAGTTCTTC
cdr3_aa: CASSIAAREYNEQFF

v_call: TRBV7-9
cdr3_length: 12
j_call: TRBJ2-3
d_call: NA
clone_size: NA
cdr3_nt: TGTGCCAGCAGACAATGGACAGATACGCAGTATTTT
cdr3_aa: CASRQWTDTQYF

v_call: TRBV6-1
cdr3_length: 13
j_call: TRBJ1-2
d_call: NA
clone_size: NA
cdr3_nt: TGTGCCAGCAGTGTGGCCAGGGACTATGGCTACACCTTC
cdr3_aa: CASSVARDYGYTF

v_call: TRBV10-3
cdr3_length: 15
j_call: TRBJ2-1
d_call: TRBD2
clone_size: NA
cdr3_nt: TGTGCCATACGTTGGGCTAGCGGGGGTTTGGATGAGCAGTTCTTC
cdr3_aa: CAIRWASGGLDEQFF

v_call: TRBV10-3
cdr3_length: 13
j_call: TRBJ2-1
d_call: NA
clone_size: NA
cdr3_nt: TGTGCCATCAGATCGGGACTCCCCAATGAGCAGTTCTTC
cdr3_aa: CAIRSGLPNEQFF

v_call: TRBV7-8
cdr3_length: 15
j_call: TRBJ2-4
d_call: TRBD1
clone_size: few
cdr3_nt: TGTGCCAGCAGCGCCGACAGGGGGCGAAGAAACATTCAGTACTTC
cdr3_aa: CASSADRGRRNIQYF

v_call: TRBV5-1
cdr3_length: 13
j_call: TRBJ1-1
d_call: TRBD1
clone_size: NA
cdr3_nt: TGCGCCAGCAGCTTGGCACAGGGGCGAGATGCTTTCTTT
cdr3_aa: CASSLAQGRDAFF

v_call: TRBV7-2
cdr3_length: 17
j_call: TRBJ2-7
d_call: TRBD2
clone_size: few
cdr3_nt: TGTGCCAGCAGCTTAGCCCCCGGGAGCGGGAGCTCCTACGAGCAGTACTTC
cdr3_aa: CASSLAPGSGSSYEQYF

v_call: TRBV20-1
cdr3_length: 13
j_call: TRBJ2-7
d_call: NA
clone_size: NA
cdr3_nt: TGCAGTGCTGGGGCCCTGGGCTCCTACGAGCAGTACTTC
cdr3_aa: CSAGALGSYEQYF

v_call: TRBV5-6
cdr3_length: 13
j_call: TRBJ1-2
d_call: NA
clone_size: NA
cdr3_nt: TGTGCCATGGGCCCCGGGCTAGGGTATGGCTACACCTTC
cdr3_aa: CAMGPGLGYGYTF

v_call: TRBV3-1
cdr3_length: 14
j_call: TRBJ2-1
d_call: NA
clone_size: many
cdr3_nt: TGTGCCAGCACCTTTCAGGGGCTTAGGAATGAGCAGTTCTTC
cdr3_aa: CASTFQGLRNEQFF

v_call: TRBV6-2/TRBV6-3
cdr3_length: 14
j_call: TRBJ1-2
d_call: TRBD1
clone_size: few
cdr3_nt: TGTGCCAGCAGTTCCCGGACAGGGAGCTATGGCTACACCTTC
cdr3_aa: CASSSRTGSYGYTF

v_call: TRBV20-1
cdr3_length: 15
j_call: TRBJ2-2
d_call: NA
clone_size: NA
cdr3_nt: TGCAGTGCTAGAGTGGAATGGACGAACACCGGGGAGCTGTTTTTT
cdr3_aa: CSARVEWTNTGELFF

v_call: TRBV12-3/TRBV12-4
cdr3_length: 16
j_call: TRBJ2-4
d_call: NA
clone_size: NA
cdr3_nt: TGTGCCAGCAGTTTTTGGCTAGCTGGTGTCAAAAACATTCAGTACTTC
cdr3_aa: CASSFWLAGVKNIQYF

v_call: TRBV6-5
cdr3_length: 16
j_call: TRBJ2-5
d_call: TRBD2
clone_size: few
cdr3_nt: TGTGCCAGCAGTTACCTTACGCGGGGGGCTCAAGAGACCCAGTACTTC
cdr3_aa: CASSYLTRGAQETQYF

v_call: TRBV10-3
cdr3_length: 18
j_call: TRBJ2-6
d_call: TRBD1
clone_size: many
cdr3_nt: TGTGCCATCAGGGCTGCCGGGACAGGCTCCTCTGGGGCCAACGTCCTGACTTTC
cdr3_aa: CAIRAAGTGSSGANVLTF

v_call: TRBV12-3/TRBV12-4
cdr3_length: 11
j_call: TRBJ1-2
d_call: NA
clone_size: many
cdr3_nt: TGTGCCAGCAGTTCCGGGGAAGGCTACACCTTC
cdr3_aa: CASSSGEGYTF

v_call: TRBV27
cdr3_length: 15
j_call: TRBJ1-2
d_call: NA
clone_size: NA
cdr3_nt: TGTGCCAGCAGTTTCACGGACGGCGACCGGTATGGCTACACCTTC
cdr3_aa: CASSFTDGDRYGYTF

v_call: TRBV5-1
cdr3_length: 13
j_call: TRBJ2-7
d_call: NA
clone_size: few
cdr3_nt: TGCGCCAGCTGTCGGGCAGGAACCTACGAGCAGTACTTC
cdr3_aa: CASCRAGTYEQYF

v_call: TRBV9
cdr3_length: 14
j_call: TRBJ2-1
d_call: NA
clone_size: NA
cdr3_nt: TGTGCCAGCAGCGTAGCTCCTAGCTACAATGAGCAGTTCTTC
cdr3_aa: CASSVAPSYNEQFF

v_call: TRBV5-1
cdr3_length: 16
j_call: TRBJ2-1
d_call: NA
clone_size: few
cdr3_nt: TGCGCCAGCAGCTTGGGAGGCGGGATCGTGGACAATGAGCAGTTCTTC
cdr3_aa: CASSLGGGIVDNEQFF

v_call: TRBV6-5
cdr3_length: 15
j_call: TRBJ2-3
d_call: NA
clone_size: few
cdr3_nt: TGTGCCAGCAGTTACTCGAAAGTCGACACAGATACGCAGTATTTT
cdr3_aa: CASSYSKVDTDTQYF